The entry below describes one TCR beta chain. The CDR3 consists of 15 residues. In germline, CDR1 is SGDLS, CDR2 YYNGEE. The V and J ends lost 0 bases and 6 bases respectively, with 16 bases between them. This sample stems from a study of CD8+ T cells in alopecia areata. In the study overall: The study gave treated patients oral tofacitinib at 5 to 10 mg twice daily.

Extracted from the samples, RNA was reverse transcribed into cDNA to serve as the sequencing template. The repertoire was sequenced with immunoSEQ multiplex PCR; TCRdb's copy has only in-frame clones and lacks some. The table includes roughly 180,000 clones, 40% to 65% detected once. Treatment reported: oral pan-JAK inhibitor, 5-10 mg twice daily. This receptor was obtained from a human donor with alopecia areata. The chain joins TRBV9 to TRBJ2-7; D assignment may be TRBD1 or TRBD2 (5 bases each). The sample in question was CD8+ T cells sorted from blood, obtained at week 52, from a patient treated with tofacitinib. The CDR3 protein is CASSVGGASRGEQYF. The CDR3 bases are TGTGCCAGCAGCGTAGGAGGGGCCTCTCGGGGCGAGCAGTACTTC.